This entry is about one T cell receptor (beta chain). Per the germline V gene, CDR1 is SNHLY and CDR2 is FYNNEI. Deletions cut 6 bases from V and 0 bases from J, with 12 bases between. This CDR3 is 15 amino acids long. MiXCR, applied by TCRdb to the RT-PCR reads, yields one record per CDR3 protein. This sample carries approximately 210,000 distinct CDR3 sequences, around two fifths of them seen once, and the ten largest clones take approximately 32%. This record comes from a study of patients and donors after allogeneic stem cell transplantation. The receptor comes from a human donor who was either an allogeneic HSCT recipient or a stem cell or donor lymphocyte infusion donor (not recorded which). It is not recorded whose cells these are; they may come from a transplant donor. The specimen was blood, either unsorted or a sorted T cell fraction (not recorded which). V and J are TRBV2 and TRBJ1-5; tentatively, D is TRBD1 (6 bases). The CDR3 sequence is CASRQDSNSNQPQHF. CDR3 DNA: TGTGCCAGCAGACAGGACAGCAATAGCAATCAGCCCCAGCATTTT.